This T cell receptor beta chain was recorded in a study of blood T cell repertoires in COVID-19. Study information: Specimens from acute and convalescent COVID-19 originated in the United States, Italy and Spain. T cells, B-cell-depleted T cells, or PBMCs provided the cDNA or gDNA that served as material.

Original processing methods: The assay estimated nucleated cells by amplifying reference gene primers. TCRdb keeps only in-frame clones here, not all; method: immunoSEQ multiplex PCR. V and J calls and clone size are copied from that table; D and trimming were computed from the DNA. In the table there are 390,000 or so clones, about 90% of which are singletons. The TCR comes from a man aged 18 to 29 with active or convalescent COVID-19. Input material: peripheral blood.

This CDR3 reads CASSFAGYQETQYF. Here the CDR3 DNA reads TGTGCCAGCAGTTTCGCAGGGTACCAAGAGACCCAGTACTTC. The chain carries TRBV6-2 or TRBV6-3 and TRBJ2-5; the D gene is possibly TRBD1 (5 bases). The V gene lost 4 bases and the J gene lost 0 bases, with 9 bases spanning the gap. CDR3 length equals 14 residues. Germline values: CDR1 MNHEY, CDR2 SVGEGT.